What follows is one T cell receptor (beta chain) and its context. The CDR3 consists of 16 residues. Trimming cost V 2 bases and J 4 bases, with 17 bases left between them. Looked up from germline, CDR1 is MNHEY and CDR2 is SVGAGI. The record originates from a study of cytomegalovirus exposure and HLA in healthy donors. The PCR had 60 Vbeta and 13 Jbeta primers. TCRdb keeps only in-frame clones here, not all; method: immunoSEQ multiplex PCR. The sample has around 100,000 clones, roughly four fifths seen once; the top ten hold about 5.5%. This TCR derives from a man between 35 and 55 years old in good health and CMV-seropositive. Sequenced sample: PBMCs. This chain uses TRBV6-5 with TRBJ1-2; no firm D call. This CDR3 is CASSYSAGPKAYGYTF. DNA of the CDR3: TGTGCCAGCAGTTACAGTGCAGGCCCGAAAGCCTATGGCTACACCTTC.